The 10 T cell receptor beta chains reported below all come from one sample, sequenced in a study of T-cell reconstitution after alpha-beta-depleted transplantation in children. Their target antigens are unknown. The study, taken as a whole, reports: A year had passed since transplant, and T-cell counts and diversity by then came mostly from newly produced T cells.

A TCRbeta library incorporating unique molecular identifiers was prepared. Each CDR3 protein is one row after TCRdb ran MiXCR on the PCR reads. The sample records around 300,000 distinct CDR3 sequences, 6% to 10% being singletons. Source: peripheral blood, taken 360 days after TCRalphabeta/CD19-depleted stem cell transplant. The source of these receptors is a female patient aged 2 to 10 who had a stem cell transplant for Fanconi anemia, so the T cells may come from the graft donor.

The table lists this clonotype with many counts. The V and J genes are TRBV12-3 or TRBV12-4 and TRBJ1-1; D is uncertain. Trimming took off 5 bases at V and 5 bases at J, with 18 bases between the two ends. This CDR3 is 15 amino acids long. The CDR3 loop is CASSIQTRRNTEAFF. DNA of the CDR3: TGTGCCAGCAGTATCCAGACCAGGCGTAATACTGAAGCTTTCTTT.

The chain has TRBV10-3 and TRBJ2-3, with TRBD1 matching over 9 bases. Unmatched junction bases numbered 9, after V lost 5 bases and J lost 3 bases. The CDR3 is 16 residues long. The germline gives CDR1 ENHRY, CDR2 SYGVKD. This CDR3 is CAISPPGTGSTDTQYF. CDR3 DNA sequence: TGTGCCATCAGTCCCCCCGGGACAGGGTCAACAGATACGCAGTATTTT.

This clonotype has at least ten counts. V gene TRBV20-1 combines with J gene TRBJ2-1, with 8 nucleotides matching TRBD1. V was pared by 4 bases and J by 8 bases, with 7 bases of the junction left unmatched. The CDR3 extends over 13 amino acids. From germline, CDR1 is DFQATT and CDR2 SNEGSKA (reference sequence). CDR3 in amino acids: CSATRGLVDEQFF. CDR3 coding DNA: TGCAGTGCTACCAGGGGGCTGGTGGATGAGCAGTTCTTC.

This clonotype was counted many times. The V call is TRBV28, the J call TRBJ2-3; D assignment may be TRBD1 or TRBD2 (6 bases each). This CDR3 spans 14 amino acids. The germline CDR1 and CDR2 sequences are MDHEN and SYDVKM. V was trimmed by 6 bases and J by 4 bases, leaving 14 bases between them. The CDR3 DNA follows: TGTGCCAGCAGAGGCAGGGGAGGTGCAGATACGCAGTATTTT. Its translation: CASRGRGGADTQYF.

The gene calls are TRBV7-8 and TRBJ1-5, with 11 bases identical to TRBD1. This CDR3 spans 15 amino acids. Germline V gene lookup returns CDR1 SGHVS and CDR2 FQNEAQ. J gave up 6 bases and V 5 bases, and 6 bases lay outside the gene matches. The CDR3 is CASSISGQGAQPQHF. CDR3 DNA: TGTGCCAGCAGCATATCAGGACAGGGGGCTCAGCCCCAGCATTTT.

This clonotype was observed many times. The V call is TRBV6-1, the J call TRBJ2-7, with unresolved D. This CDR3 contains 14 residues. V was trimmed by 2 bases and J by 6 bases, leaving 14 bases between them. The germline V gene has CDR1 MNHNS and CDR2 SASEGT. Written as DNA, the CDR3 is TGTGCCAGCAGTGAACTGCCCTTCGCTGGCGAGCAGTACTTC. The encoded protein is CASSELPFAGEQYF.

The chain joins TRBV18 to TRBJ2-3; D is unresolved. CDR1 is KGHSH, CDR2 LQKENI, per germline. This CDR3 has 14 residues. With 8 bases removed from V and 4 bases from J, the gap between germline ends came to 16 bases. The CDR3 loop reads CASQTETPPDTQYF. The CDR3 DNA reads as TGTGCCAGCCAAACTGAAACCCCCCCAGATACGCAGTATTTT.

This clonotype has at least ten counts. This chain joins TRBV28 and TRBJ1-2; D gene ambiguous. The CDR3 totals 13 residues. Germline lookup yields CDR1 MDHEN and CDR2 SYDVKM. Trimming took 2 bases from V and 7 from J, leaving 11 bases between them. CDR3 DNA sequence: TGTGCCAGCAGTTTAGGCCCAGCGTTTGGCTACACCTTC. Translation gives CASSLGPAFGYTF.

The V and J genes are TRBV20-1 and TRBJ2-1; D possibly corresponds to TRBD1 (6 bases). Germline CDR1 is DFQATT and CDR2 is SNEGSKA (reference sequence). Trimming took 0 bases from V and 5 from J, leaving 14 bases between them. The CDR3 runs 15 residues. The CDR3 sequence is CSAREGYRVDNEQFF. The CDR3 bases are TGCAGTGCTAGAGAAGGATACAGGGTGGACAATGAGCAGTTCTTC.

This clonotype was counted many times. This sequence joins TRBV5-6 and TRBJ2-7; the D is unclear. The CDR3 length is 12 residues. V shed 0 bases and J shed 6 bases, with 7 bases lying between them. In germline, CDR1 is SGHDT, CDR2 YYEEEE. CDR3 protein: CASSLVRGEQYF. DNA for the CDR3: TGTGCCAGCAGCTTGGTCCGTGGCGAGCAGTACTTC.